This T cell receptor beta chain was identified during a study of cytomegalovirus exposure and HLA in healthy donors. At the level of the study: Most genotyped donors, around four fifths of 300 to 400, had Caucasian-associated genetic ancestry.

The CDR3 is 14 amino acids. The germline V and J ends were trimmed by 5 bases and 1 base, with 9 bases remaining between them. Germline CDR1 and CDR2: SNHLY and FYNNEI. As for the donors, each was a healthy bone marrow donor. While unrecorded immune exposures were likely, the donors were nominally healthy when sampled. The PCR employed 60 Vbeta primers together with 13 Jbeta primers. Assay: immunoSEQ multiplex PCR; the TCRdb copy retains only in-frame clones and omits some. The data show about 190,000 clones, with 75% to 90% seen just once and approximately 2.4% held by the top ten. The source material was PBMCs. The J gene is TRBJ1-5, the V gene TRBV2; perhaps TRBD1 as D (5 bases). The clonotype comes from a woman between 50 and 59 years old in good health and CMV-seropositive. The CDR3 region is CASSQDTSNQPQHF. Written as DNA, the CDR3 is TGTGCCAGCAGTCAGGACACGAGCAATCAGCCCCAGCATTTT.